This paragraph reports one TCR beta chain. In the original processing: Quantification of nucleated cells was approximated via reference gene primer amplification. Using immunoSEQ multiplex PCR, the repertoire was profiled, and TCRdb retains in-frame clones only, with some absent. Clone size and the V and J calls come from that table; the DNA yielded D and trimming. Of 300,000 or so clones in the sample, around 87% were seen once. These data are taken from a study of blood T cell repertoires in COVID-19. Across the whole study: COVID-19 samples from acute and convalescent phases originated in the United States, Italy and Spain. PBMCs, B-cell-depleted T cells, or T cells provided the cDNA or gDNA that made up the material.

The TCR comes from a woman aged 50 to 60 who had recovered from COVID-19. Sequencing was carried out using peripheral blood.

The CDR3, as DNA: TGCCAAAATGCCTACGAGCAGTACTTC. Residues: CQNAYEQYF. The V call is TRBV29-1, the J call TRBJ2-7; D is unresolved. Germline CDR1 SQVTM, CDR2 ANQGSEA. The CDR3 has 9 residues.